The TCR beta chain under discussion was sequenced for a study of cytomegalovirus exposure and HLA in healthy donors. Study-wide results and caveats: Most CMV-associated TCR beta chains appeared HLA-restricted in a later analysis. Cytomegalovirus association was assigned to more than 150 TCR beta chains.

The count of this clone is one. What it recognizes is unknown. In the PCR, 60 Vbeta and 13 Jbeta primers were used. Libraries were prepared by immunoSEQ multiplex PCR; TCRdb keeps only in-frame clonotypes and omits some of them. The sample records around 100,000 clones, approximately 79% being singletons. Specimen: PBMCs. The sequence was collected from a man in his 60s in good health and CMV-seropositive.

The CDR3 coding sequence is TGTGCCAGCAGTTTTTGGGGGGAGTCGGGCAATCAGCCCCAGCATTTT. It translates to CASSFWGESGNQPQHF. The rearrangement uses TRBV27 and TRBJ1-5, with D possibly being TRBD1 (5 bases). The ends were cut back, 3 bases at V and 2 bases at J, with 14 bases in the middle. The CDR3 totals 16 residues. The germline CDR1 and CDR2 sequences are MNHEY and SMNVEV (reference sequence).